The present T cell receptor (beta chain) was sequenced within a study of blood T cell repertoires in COVID-19. This clone was detected a few times. Libraries were prepared by immunoSEQ multiplex PCR; TCRdb keeps only in-frame clonotypes and omits some of them. Of some 180,000 clones listed, 82% are singletons. The receptor was derived from a woman in her fifties or sixties with acute COVID-19. Sequencing input: PBMCs or T cells enriched from blood (not recorded which).

The CDR3 spells CASSIQGGEETQYF. The CDR3, as DNA: TGTGCCAGTAGTATACAAGGGGGAGAAGAGACCCAGTACTTC. This rearrangement joins TRBV19 to TRBJ2-5; D is possibly TRBD1 (6 bases). In germline, CDR1 is LNHDA, CDR2 SQIVND (reference sequence). This CDR3 spans 14 amino acids. The V end lost 2 bases, the J end lost 3 bases, and 10 bases lay between the germline ends.